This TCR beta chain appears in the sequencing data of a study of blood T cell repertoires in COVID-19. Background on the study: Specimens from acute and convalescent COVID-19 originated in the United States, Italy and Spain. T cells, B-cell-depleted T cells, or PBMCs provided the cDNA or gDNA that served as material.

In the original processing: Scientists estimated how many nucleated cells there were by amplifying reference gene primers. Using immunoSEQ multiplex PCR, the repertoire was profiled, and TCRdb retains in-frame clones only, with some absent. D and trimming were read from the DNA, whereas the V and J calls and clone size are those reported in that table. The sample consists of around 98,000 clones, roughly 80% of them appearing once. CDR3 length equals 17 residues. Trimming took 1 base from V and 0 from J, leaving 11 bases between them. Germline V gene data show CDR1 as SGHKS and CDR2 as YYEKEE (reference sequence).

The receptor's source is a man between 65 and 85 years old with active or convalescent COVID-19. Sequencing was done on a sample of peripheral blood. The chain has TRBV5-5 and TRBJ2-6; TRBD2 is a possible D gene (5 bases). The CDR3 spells CASSLRPAGSGANVLTF. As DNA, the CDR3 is TGTGCCAGCAGCTTGCGTCCTGCGGGCTCTGGGGCCAACGTCCTGACTTTC.